A single sample gave rise to the 17 T cell receptor beta chains below, sequenced in a study of T cells in Graves' hyperthyroidism and ophthalmopathy. RNA transcripts yielded amplified TCR beta CDR3 regions. Initially, a first-round RT-PCR of the TCR CDR3 employed the HTBI primer set. MiXCR was run by TCRdb on the multiplex PCR reads, yielding one entry per CDR3 protein. Of approximately 430,000 distinct CDR3 sequences in the sample, roughly 14% were seen once. The sample consisted of blood. Receptor source: a woman aged 18 to 35 with Graves' hyperthyroidism.

This clonotype was observed a few times. A junction end diverges from the germline sequence, so it may reflect a read error. V gene TRBV7-7 combines with J gene TRBJ2-3; 8 positions agree with TRBD2. The germline gives CDR1 SSHAT, CDR2 FNYEAQ (reference sequence). The CDR3 loop spans 14 amino acids. CDR3 nucleotide sequence: TGTGCTAGCAGTCACGGGGGGGGGGTAGATACGCAGTATTTT. Translating gives CASSHGGGVDTQYF. The full variable domain, with the rest looked up from reference TRBV7-7 and TRBJ2-3, is GAGVSQSPRYKVTKRGQDVTLRCDPISSHATLYWYQQALGQGPEFLTYFNYEAQPDKSGLPSDRFSAERPEGSISTLTIQRTEQRDSAMYRCASSHGGGVDTQYFGPGTRLTVL.

This chain uses TRBV11-2 with TRBJ1-5; maybe TRBD1 (6 bases). Germline V CDR1 and CDR2: SGHAT, FQNNGV. The CDR3 runs 14 residues. Trimming shortened V by 5 bases and J by 9 bases, and 17 bases separated the two germline ends. CDR3 DNA: TGTGCCAGCAGCCTTGCCGGGACAATGACGCCCCAGCATTTT. It encodes CASSLAGTMTPQHF. The complete variable domain, with remaining parts taken from reference TRBV11-2 and TRBJ1-5, reads EAGVAQSPRYKIIEKRQSVAFWCNPISGHATLYWYQQILGQGPKLLIQFQNNGVVDDSQLPKDRFSAERLKGVDSTLKIQPAKLEDSAVYLCASSLAGTMTPQHFGDGTRLSIL.

This clonotype was picked up a small number of times. The chain couples TRBV29-1 to TRBJ2-1, with unresolved D. The V end was cut by 3 bases, the J end by 0 bases, with 12 bases between. CDR1 is SQVTM and CDR2 is ANQGSEA in the germline V gene. This CDR3 contains 15 residues. CDR3 sequence reads: CSVDATSSSYNEQFF. The CDR3 DNA reads TGCAGCGTTGATGCTACTTCTAGCTCCTACAATGAGCAGTTCTTC.

This clonotype was detected ten times or more. The rearrangement links TRBV7-3 to TRBJ2-1, with TRBD2 matching 9 bases. This CDR3 has 14 residues. V shed 5 bases and J 5 bases; nucleotides not matched to a gene: 4. Germline CDR1 SGHTA, CDR2 FQGTGA. In nucleotides, the CDR3 is TGTGCCAGCAGCGCTAGCGGGATCAACAATGAGCAGTTCTTC. Amino acid sequence: CASSASGINNEQFF.

This clonotype has at least ten counts. This sequence joins TRBV3-1 and TRBJ2-3, with D uncertain. The germline CDR1 and CDR2 sequences are LGHDT and YNNKEL (reference sequence). This CDR3 region has 13 residues. Trimming stripped 6 bases from V and 4 bases from J, with 11 bases between. CDR3 loop: CASRADRPDTQYF. The CDR3 DNA follows: TGTGCCAGCAGGGCGGACCGACCAGATACGCAGTATTTT.

The chain combines TRBV11-2 with TRBJ2-7; the D gene is possibly TRBD2 (6 bases). Germline-derived CDR1 and CDR2 are SGHAT and FQNNGV. The CDR3 totals 15 residues. Trimming removed 4 bases from V and 2 bases from J, with 15 bases in between. The CDR3 DNA sequence: TGTGCCAGCAGCTCGGGACTTACCCTAACCTACGAGCAGTACTTC. This sequence encodes CASSSGLTLTYEQYF. The whole variable domain, filled in from reference TRBV11-2 and TRBJ2-7, reads EAGVAQSPRYKIIEKRQSVAFWCNPISGHATLYWYQQILGQGPKLLIQFQNNGVVDDSQLPKDRFSAERLKGVDSTLKIQPAKLEDSAVYLCASSSGLTLTYEQYFGPGTRLTVT.

This chain connects TRBV7-2 to TRBJ2-5; D remains unclear. Germline CDR1 and CDR2: SGHTA and FQGNSA. The ends were cut back, 1 base at V and 6 bases at J, with 9 bases in the middle. The CDR3 runs 13 residues. DNA for the CDR3: TGTGCCAGCAGCTTAGAGTCTCGACAGACCCAGTACTTC. This sequence encodes CASSLESRQTQYF.

This clonotype was picked up many times. The chain employs TRBV11-2 and TRBJ2-5; D is unresolved. Germline CDR1 is SGHAT and CDR2 is FQNNGV. The CDR3 is 12 residues long. Trimming shortened V by 4 bases and J by 5 bases, and 8 bases separated the two germline ends. CDR3 nucleotides: TGTGCCAGCAGCTCAGTGGACGAGACCCAGTACTTC. Translation gives CASSSVDETQYF.

At least ten counts were recorded for this clonotype. The chain has TRBV5-1 and TRBJ2-1; D ambiguous. There are 14 residues in the CDR3. Germline CDR1 reads SGHRS; CDR2 reads YFSETQ. V was shortened by 5 bases and J by 7 bases, with 16 bases between the two germline ends. As DNA, the CDR3 is TGCGCCAGCAGTCCCCTCCGGGTGACGAATGAGCAGTTCTTC. Translated, it gives CASSPLRVTNEQFF. Full variable domain (remainder filled in from reference TRBV5-1 and TRBJ2-1): KAGVTQTPRYLIKTRGQQVTLSCSPISGHRSVSWYQQTPGQGLQFLFEYFSETQRNKGNFPGRFSGRQFSNSRSEMNVSTLELGDSALYLCASSPLRVTNEQFFGPGTRLTVL.

In its sample, this clonotype was seen many times. The CDR3 DNA sequence: TGTGCCAGCAGTTTGGACAGGGGGGGGCTGATGGGCTACACCTTC. Translation gives CASSLDRGGLMGYTF. The chain links TRBV12-3 or TRBV12-4 to TRBJ1-2; 10 bases align to TRBD1. V trimming: 3 bases; J trimming: 8 bases; junction bases outside the gene matches: 9. The CDR3 is 15 residues long.

This clonotype was found many times. The chain carries TRBV2 and TRBJ2-3; TRBD1 agrees at 8 bases. V trimming: 11 bases; J trimming: 1 base; junction bases outside the gene matches: 8. The CDR3 loop spans 14 amino acids. Germline assignment: CDR1 SNHLY and CDR2 FYNNEI. The DNA for the CDR3 is TGTGCCGTATGTTGGGGACAGGGCACAGATACGCAGTATTTT. Translating it yields CAVCWGQGTDTQYF.

This clonotype showed up just a few times. CDR3 coding DNA: TGTGCCAGCAGCTCCCAGGGAAGGTACGAGCAGTACTTC. Protein: CASSSQGRYEQYF. The chain joins TRBV13 to TRBJ2-7; D might be TRBD1 (5 bases). Germline V lookup: CDR1 PRHDT, CDR2 FYEKMQ (reference sequence). Trimming shortened V by 4 bases and J by 4 bases, and 11 bases separated the two germline ends. CDR3 length: 13 residues.

The chain carries TRBV2 and TRBJ1-2; D gene uncertain. Germline V gene sequence: CDR1 SNHLY, CDR2 FYNNEI. Trimming shortened V by 4 bases and J by 8 bases, and 14 bases separated the two germline ends. CDR3 length: 13 amino acids. The CDR3 DNA follows: TGTGCCAGCAGTGTCGATACACAGAGAGGCTACACCTTC. Translation: CASSVDTQRGYTF.

The chain links TRBV2 to TRBJ2-3; D is unclear. CDR1 is SNHLY, CDR2 FYNNEI, per germline. Trimming stripped 1 base from V and 3 bases from J, with 8 bases between. The CDR3 is 14 residues long. CDR3 DNA sequence: TGTGCCAGCAGTGAAGAAGCGTGGACAGATACGCAGTATTTT. This codes for CASSEEAWTDTQYF.

At least ten counts were recorded for this clonotype. J is TRBJ2-7 and V is TRBV12-3 or TRBV12-4; D is unresolved. The CDR3 contains 15 residues. V was trimmed by 0 bases and J by 3 bases, leaving 12 bases between them. CDR3 protein: CASSLAQNTYYEQYF. CDR3 sequence (DNA): TGTGCCAGCAGTTTAGCGCAAAATACTTACTACGAGCAGTACTTC.

There are a few counts of this clonotype. The gene calls are TRBV20-1 and TRBJ2-7; D not resolved. V was pared by 6 bases and J by 7 bases, with 13 bases between. CDR1 is DFQATT, CDR2 SNEGSKA, per germline (reference sequence). This CDR3 is built from 11 residues. The CDR3 DNA reads as TGCAGTGCGCTGGCCGGAACGGAGCAGTACTTC. It codes for CSALAGTEQYF.

The chain uses TRBV3-1 and TRBJ1-1, with 9 bases that match TRBD1. Germline V gene sequence: CDR1 LGHDT, CDR2 YNNKEL (reference sequence). V lost 0 bases to trimming and J lost 5 bases; unmatched junction nucleotides: 4. The CDR3 totals 15 residues. The CDR3 DNA reads TGTGCCAGCAGCCAAGAACAGGGGGCGCGTACTGAAGCTTTCTTT. Amino acids: CASSQEQGARTEAFF. Looking up the rest from reference TRBV3-1 and TRBJ1-1 gives the full variable domain: DTAVSQTPKYLVTQMGNDKSIKCEQNLGHDTMYWYKQDSKKFLKIMFSYNNKELIINETVPNRFSPKSPDKAHLNLHINSLELGDSAVYFCASSQEQGARTEAFFGQGTRLTVV.